One sample yielded the 23 T cell receptor beta chains listed below, sequenced in a study of T cell responses to AZD1222 COVID-19 vaccine. The assay was immunoSEQ multiplex PCR, and TCRdb's table has in-frame clones only and misses some. The sample contains more than 70,000 clones, approximately 90% of which appear only once. Sequences were derived from peripheral blood, sampled on day 0 of AZD1222 vaccination. The receptors were sampled from an adult in good health.

This clone occurred once. The chain recombines TRBV2 with TRBJ1-1, with D tentatively TRBD1 (5 bases). Germline loops: CDR1 SNHLY, CDR2 FYNNEI. V was shortened by 4 bases and J by 4 bases, with 13 bases between the two germline ends. The CDR3 is 14 amino acids. The CDR3 is CASSGGTRCTEAFF. The CDR3 DNA is TGTGCCAGCAGTGGGGGCACGCGGTGCACTGAAGCTTTCTTT.

The rearrangement links TRBV18 to TRBJ1-3, with a tentative D call TRBD1 (5 bases). The germline V gene has CDR1 KGHSH and CDR2 LQKENI. There are 17 residues in the CDR3. The V end lost 11 bases, the J end lost 2 bases, and 25 bases lay between the germline ends. CDR3 sequence reads: CACANGAGTRPGNTIYF. Written as DNA, the CDR3 is TGTGCCTGCGCCAATGGGGCAGGGACCAGGCCTGGAAACACCATATATTTT.

V is TRBV6-5 and J is TRBJ1-2; tentatively, D is TRBD1 (6 bases). The V gene lost 2 bases and the J gene lost 4 bases, with 14 bases spanning the gap. The CDR3 is 15 residues long. The germline CDR1 and CDR2 sequences are MNHEY and SVGAGI. The CDR3 DNA reads as TGTGCCAGCAGTTACCAAGCACAGGGTGGCTATGGCTACACCTTC. It translates to CASSYQAQGGYGYTF.

This clone has a single count. V gene TRBV18 combines with J gene TRBJ2-7; TRBD1 matches at 7 bases. Per the germline V gene, CDR1 is KGHSH and CDR2 is LQKENI. There are 15 residues in the CDR3. The ends lost 5 bases at V and 0 bases at J; junction bases unmatched: 7. Here the CDR3 reads CASSASGTASYEQYF. In nucleotides, the CDR3 is TGTGCCAGCTCAGCCTCCGGGACAGCCTCCTACGAGCAGTACTTC.

This clone has only one observation. V and J are TRBV7-9 and TRBJ2-3; 10 bases are shared with TRBD2. Looked up from germline, CDR1 is SEHNR and CDR2 is FQNEAQ (reference sequence). This CDR3 spans 15 amino acids. Germline trimming cut 4 bases from V and 7 bases from J; bases unmatched to any gene: 8. The CDR3 DNA sequence: TGTGCCAGCAGCTCTCCTGGACTAGCGGAAAATACGCAGTATTTT. Amino acid sequence: CASSSPGLAENTQYF. Filled out from reference TRBV7-9 and TRBJ2-3, the complete variable domain reads DTGVSQNPRHKITKRGQNVTFRCDPISEHNRLYWYRQTLGQGPEFLTYFQNEAQLEKSRLLSDRFSAERPKGSFSTLEIQRTEQGDSAMYLCASSSPGLAENTQYFGPGTRLTVL.

The V call is TRBV19, the J call TRBJ1-6; 8 bases align to TRBD1. Germline values: CDR1 LNHDA, CDR2 SQIVND (reference sequence). The CDR3 length is 15 residues. Trimming took 5 bases from V and 6 from J; bases not matched to a gene: 6. CDR3 sequence (DNA): TGTGCCAGTAGTGCCGGACAGGGAGGTAATTCACCCCTCCACTTT. Amino acid sequence: CASSAGQGGNSPLHF.

The V call is TRBV14, the J call TRBJ2-1, with D maybe TRBD2 (5 bases). Deletions cut 1 base from V and 6 bases from J, with 22 bases between. The CDR3 loop spans 18 amino acids. The germline CDR1 and CDR2 sequences are SGHDN and FVKESK. The CDR3 loop reads CASSQVAVGLASLNEQFF. The CDR3 DNA sequence: TGTGCCAGCAGCCAAGTAGCTGTAGGGCTAGCATCCCTCAATGAGCAGTTCTTC.

Here the CDR3 DNA reads TGTGCCAGCAGCCAAGATCAAGGGACAAGGGACAATGAGCAGTTCTTC. Protein: CASSQDQGTRDNEQFF. This chain links TRBV3-1 (or the pseudogene TRBV3-2) with TRBJ2-1; a possible D gene is TRBD1 (6 bases). CDR1 and CDR2 from the germline V gene are LGHDT and YNNKEL (reference sequence). This CDR3 is 16 amino acids long. The V gene lost 0 bases and the J gene lost 5 bases, with 14 bases spanning the gap.

The chain combines TRBV29-1 with TRBJ2-7; D might be TRBD2 (6 bases). The CDR3 has 13 amino acids. From germline, CDR1 is SQVTM and CDR2 ANQGSEA. Trimming shortened V by 2 bases and J by 4 bases, and 12 bases separated the two germline ends. As DNA, the CDR3 is TGCAGCGTTGAAACTAGCAGGTTTTACGAGCAGTACTTC. Its translation is CSVETSRFYEQYF.

V and J are TRBV29-1 and TRBJ1-2, with TRBD1 as a possible D gene (6 bases). Trimming took 0 bases from V and 11 from J, leaving 16 bases between them. Germline V CDR1 and CDR2: SQVTM, ANQGSEA. The CDR3 totals 13 residues. This CDR3 reads CSVEDETGRKYTF. The CDR3 DNA follows: TGCAGCGTTGAAGATGAGACAGGCCGGAAGTACACCTTC.

The rearrangement links TRBV7-6 to TRBJ2-1, with 10 bases lining up with TRBD2. Losses at the gene ends were 1 base for V and 4 bases for J; bases not matched to a gene: 10. Germline V gene lookup returns CDR1 SGHVS and CDR2 FNYEAQ. The CDR3 extends over 18 amino acids. As DNA, the CDR3 is TGTGCCAGCAGCTTAGTTTCAGGCGGGACTAGCGAATACAATGAGCAGTTCTTC. Its translation: CASSLVSGGTSEYNEQFF.

The chain couples TRBV6-2 or TRBV6-3 to TRBJ1-5; the match to TRBD1 covers 7 bases. This CDR3 is built from 18 residues. Germline V gene lookup returns CDR1 MNHEY and CDR2 SVGEGT. Trimming cost V 0 bases and J 0 bases; bases outside gene matches: 8. The CDR3 region is CASSYSPGTEISNQPQHF. The CDR3 DNA follows: TGTGCCAGCAGTTACTCCCCCGGGACAGAAATTAGCAATCAGCCCCAGCATTTT.

The rearrangement links TRBV19 to TRBJ2-1; 7 positions agree with TRBD1. The germline V gene has CDR1 LNHDA and CDR2 SQIVND (reference sequence). After removal of 7 bases from V and 6 bases from J, the junction contained 9 bases not matched to a gene. This CDR3 region has 14 residues. As DNA, the CDR3 is TGTGCCAGTACTAAGGCCACAGGGGCCAATGAGCAGTTCTTC. It is translated as CASTKATGANEQFF.

The chain combines TRBV6-1 with TRBJ1-4; D gene ambiguous. Germline values: CDR1 MNHNS, CDR2 SASEGT. Trimming removed 0 bases from V and 0 bases from J, with 5 bases in between. This CDR3 spans 15 amino acids. CDR3 nucleotides: TGTGCCAGCAGTGAAGCGCGGGCAACTAATGAAAAACTGTTTTTT. Its protein is CASSEARATNEKLFF.

This chain links TRBV30 with TRBJ1-1, with D perhaps matching TRBD1 (5 bases). Germline CDR1 is GTSNPN and CDR2 is SVGIG (reference sequence). Trimming took off 2 bases at V and 0 bases at J, with 7 bases between the two ends. CDR3 size: 13 residues. CDR3 bases: TGTGCCTGGAGTTTACAGGTGAACACTGAAGCTTTCTTT. Amino acids: CAWSLQVNTEAFF.

The rearrangement uses TRBV7-6 and TRBJ2-7, with TRBD1 matching over 7 bases. The CDR3 is 14 amino acids. V dropped 4 bases and J dropped 3; count of bases not matched to a gene: 6. CDR1 is SGHVS and CDR2 is FNYEAQ in the germline V gene. In DNA form, the CDR3 reads TGTGCCAGCAGCTCTTCGACAGGGAGCTACGAGCAGTACTTC. It specifies CASSSSTGSYEQYF.

J is TRBJ2-2 and V is TRBV24-1; 15 bases match TRBD2. This CDR3 is 17 amino acids long. CDR1 is KGHDR and CDR2 is SFDVKD in the germline V gene. The V and J ends lost 3 bases and 5 bases, in that order; junction bases with no gene match: 3. CDR3 residues: CATSDPGTSGRTGELFF. The CDR3 nucleotides read TGTGCCACCAGTGATCCCGGGACTAGCGGGAGGACCGGGGAGCTGTTTTTT.

The genes are TRBV4-2 and TRBJ2-1; no clear D. Germline V gene sequence: CDR1 LGHNA, CDR2 YNFKEQ. This CDR3 has 11 amino acids. Trimming pared 2 bases from V and 9 bases from J, leaving 5 bases between. The CDR3 loop is CASSQPGEQFF. The CDR3 DNA sequence: TGTGCCAGCAGCCAACCGGGTGAGCAGTTCTTC.

This chain connects TRBV18 to TRBJ1-4; TRBD1 aligns across 10 bases. Losses at the gene ends were 3 bases for V and 7 bases for J; bases not matched to a gene: 8. The CDR3 loop spans 16 amino acids. Per germline, CDR1 KGHSH and CDR2 LQKENI. CDR3 residues: CASSPFRQGAPEKLFF. DNA of the CDR3: TGTGCCAGCTCACCCTTTAGACAGGGGGCTCCTGAAAAACTGTTTTTT.

This chain connects TRBV7-9 to TRBJ1-1, with a tentative D call TRBD1 (6 bases). Germline V gives CDR1 SEHNR, CDR2 FQNEAQ (reference sequence). This CDR3 contains 15 residues. V shed 5 bases and J shed 7 bases, with 20 bases lying between them. CDR3 amino acids: CASSAWDTKFFEAFF. The DNA for the CDR3 is TGTGCCAGCAGCGCTTGGGACACCAAGTTTTTTGAAGCTTTCTTT.

The chain combines TRBV11-1 with TRBJ2-3; 7 bases match TRBD2. CDR1 and CDR2 from the germline V gene are SGHAT and FQDESV (reference sequence). CDR3 length: 14 amino acids. J lost 6 bases, V lost 5 bases, and 8 bases had no gene match. CDR3 residues: CASSHGTIGDTQYF. DNA of the CDR3: TGTGCCAGCAGCCATGGGACTATCGGCGATACGCAGTATTTT.

The V gene is TRBV7-9, the J gene TRBJ1-2; D remains ambiguous. CDR1 is SEHNR, CDR2 FQNEAQ, per germline (reference sequence). The CDR3 is 11 amino acids. Trimming took off 4 bases at V and 5 bases at J, with 5 bases between the two ends. CDR3 nucleotide sequence: TGTGCCAGCAGCTCTGTTTATGGCTACACCTTC. Translating gives CASSSVYGYTF.

This chain links TRBV7-9 with TRBJ1-2, with 7 bases that match TRBD1. The CDR3 loop spans 14 amino acids. J gave up 4 bases and V 0 bases, and 2 bases lay outside the gene matches. Germline CDR1 is SEHNR and CDR2 is FQNEAQ (reference sequence). CDR3 amino acids: CASSLATGPYGYTF. In DNA, the CDR3 is TGTGCCAGCAGCTTAGCGACAGGGCCCTATGGCTACACCTTC.